Presented here are 29 T cell receptor beta chains from one specimen sequenced in a study of Ad26.COV2.S vaccination and SARS-CoV-2 variants. Here immunoSEQ multiplex PCR was the method, and the copy in TCRdb shows in-frame clones only, minus some. In the table there are about 680,000 clones, 70% to 90% of which are singletons. Regarding treatment: around 19 received Ad26.COV2.S at low or high dose, single or two shots; several received placebo; per-sample allocation not given. Each sample was drawn 63 days after the first injection (of vaccine or placebo). The source was peripheral blood, collected in a trial of Ad26.COV2.S vaccine versus placebo. These receptors were obtained from a person aged 18 to 65 who received the Ad26.COV2.S COVID-19 vaccine or a placebo.

This clone occurred once. This chain connects TRBV7-2 to TRBJ2-1, with 7 bases lining up with TRBD1. V shed 5 bases, J shed 9 bases, and the junction held 16 bases outside the gene matches. The CDR3 covers 16 residues. CDR1 is SGHTA, CDR2 FQGNSA, per germline. The chain's CDR3 is CASSTTGIPRDSEQFF. Written as DNA, the CDR3 is TGTGCCAGCAGCACGACCGGGATCCCCAGGGACAGTGAGCAGTTCTTC.

The CDR3 loop is CASSLTAQGGTNTEAFF. The CDR3 DNA is TGTGCCAGCAGCTTAACGGCCCAGGGGGGGACGAACACTGAAGCTTTCTTT. The rearrangement uses TRBV7-3 and TRBJ1-1, with 7 bases aligning to TRBD1. Trimming at V came to 0 bases and at J to 1 base, leaving 8 bases not matched to a gene. CDR1 and CDR2 (germline): SGHTA, FQGTGA. The CDR3 length is 17 residues.

CDR3 sequence reads: CASSPTGEHQPQHF. CDR3 DNA: TGTGCCAGCTCACCAACAGGGGAGCATCAGCCCCAGCATTTT. This chain uses TRBV18 with TRBJ1-5; 7 nucleotides align to TRBD1. Germline CDR1 KGHSH, CDR2 LQKENI. The CDR3 is 14 residues long. V dropped 2 bases and J dropped 5; count of bases not matched to a gene: 3.

The chain joins TRBV24-1 to TRBJ2-1; possible D gene TRBD2, 5 bases. Germline loops: CDR1 KGHDR, CDR2 SFDVKD. This CDR3 has 12 residues. Trimming cost V 5 bases and J 6 bases, with 7 bases left between them. CDR3 in DNA: TGTGCCACCAGTGTGGGAGCCAATGAGCAGTTCTTC. Amino acid sequence: CATSVGANEQFF.

This clone occurred once. V is TRBV4-2 and J is TRBJ2-3; 7 positions agree with TRBD2. Germline CDR1 and CDR2: LGHNA and YNFKEQ. The CDR3 length is 13 residues. V lost 4 bases, J lost 5 bases, and 3 bases stayed unmatched. The CDR3 DNA follows: TGTGCCAGCAGCCCTGCGGGGGTAGATACGCAGTATTTT. Translated: CASSPAGVDTQYF.

The rearrangement uses TRBV21-1 and TRBJ2-2; no check of the table's D call, TRBD2, against the DNA was made. TRBV21-1 is deemed a pseudogene. The CDR3 is 17 residues long. DNA for the CDR3: TGTGCCAGCAGCCCCCGGGGAATTTCAGGGAACACCGGGGAGCTGTTTTTT. Its protein product is CASSPRGISGNTGELFF.

The chain combines TRBV2 with TRBJ2-5; D is possibly TRBD1 (6 bases). Germline V CDR1 and CDR2: SNHLY, FYNNEI. The CDR3 consists of 12 residues. V was clipped by 7 bases and J by 5 bases, with 11 bases between them. The CDR3 nucleotides are TGTGCCAGCAACGGACAGTACGAGACCCAGTACTTC. Protein: CASNGQYETQYF.

This sequence joins TRBV24-1 and TRBJ2-1, with 8 bases lining up with TRBD2. The J segment lost 2 bases and the V segment lost 6 bases, leaving 8 bases of the junction unmatched. CDR3 length equals 16 residues. Per the germline V gene, CDR1 is KGHDR and CDR2 is SFDVKD. CDR3 protein: CATSPSAGVPYNEQFF. CDR3 nucleotides: TGTGCCACCAGTCCCTCAGCGGGGGTACCCTACAATGAGCAGTTCTTC.

The V and J genes are TRBV10-1 and TRBJ2-1; D might be TRBD1 or TRBD2, each matching 5 bases. The germline CDR1 and CDR2 sequences are WNHNN and SYGVQD (reference sequence). Trimming cost V 3 bases and J 0 bases, with 15 bases left between them. There are 17 residues in the CDR3. The CDR3 DNA sequence: TGCGCCAGCAGTGACCCGGGGCTAGCCCCCTCCTACAATGAGCAGTTCTTC. Translating it yields CASSDPGLAPSYNEQFF.

This clone turned up a few times. This sample includes further DNA sequences coding for the same CDR3. This chain links TRBV18 with TRBJ1-4; 9 nucleotides line up with TRBD1. The ends lost 3 bases at V and 6 bases at J; junction bases unmatched: 2. Germline V gene sequence: CDR1 KGHSH, CDR2 LQKENI. The CDR3 is 14 amino acids. The chain's CDR3 is CASSPRDRDEKLFF. The CDR3 bases are TGTGCCAGCTCACCCCGGGACAGGGATGAAAAACTGTTTTTT.

This chain links TRBV19 with TRBJ2-2; 7 bases map to TRBD1. Unmatched junction bases numbered 4, after V lost 6 bases and J lost 6 bases. This CDR3 spans 13 amino acids. The V gene's germline CDR1 is LNHDA and CDR2 SQIVND (reference sequence). Here the CDR3 reads CASRATGPGELFF. In nucleotides, the CDR3 is TGTGCCAGTAGGGCGACAGGGCCCGGGGAGCTGTTTTTT. Looking up the rest from reference TRBV19 and TRBJ2-2 gives the full variable domain: DGGITQSPKYLFRKEGQNVTLSCEQNLNHDAMYWYRQDPGQGLRLIYYSQIVNDFQKGDIAEGYSVSREKKESFPLTVTSAQKNPTAFYLCASRATGPGELFFGEGSRLTVL.

This rearrangement joins TRBV1 to TRBJ2-1; TRBD2 is taken as the D call from the table, unchecked against the DNA. TRBV1 is deemed a pseudogene. The CDR3 runs to 15 residues. The CDR3 sequence: CTSSQRPRLANEQFF. Written as DNA, the CDR3 is TGCACCAGCAGCCAACGTCCGCGCCTAGCAAATGAGCAGTTCTTC.

V is TRBV5-1 and J is TRBJ2-7; TRBD1 aligns across 8 bases. The CDR3 is 13 residues long. V was pared by 7 bases and J by 0 bases, with 3 bases of the junction left unmatched. The germline V gene has CDR1 SGHRS and CDR2 YFSETQ. CDR3 amino acids: CASRGQDSYEQYF. The CDR3 nucleotides are TGCGCCAGCCGGGGACAGGACTCCTACGAGCAGTACTTC. Combining the CDR3 with reference TRBV5-1 and TRBJ2-7 gives the whole variable domain KAGVTQTPRYLIKTRGQQVTLSCSPISGHRSVSWYQQTPGQGLQFLFEYFSETQRNKGNFPGRFSGRQFSNSRSEMNVSTLELGDSALYLCASRGQDSYEQYFGPGTRLTVT.

The V and J genes are TRBV3-1 (or the pseudogene TRBV3-2) and TRBJ2-7; D unresolved. The V gene lost 5 bases and the J gene lost 6 bases, with 14 bases spanning the gap. Germline CDR1 LGHDT, CDR2 YNNKEL (reference sequence). CDR3 length equals 13 residues. The DNA for the CDR3 is TGTGCCAGCAGCAAAGGCGGAGCCCCCGAGCAGTACTTC. This codes for CASSKGGAPEQYF.

V usage is TRBV29-1 and J usage is TRBJ1-5; TRBD1 might be the D (5 bases). From germline, CDR1 is SQVTM and CDR2 ANQGSEA. This CDR3 spans 13 amino acids. Deletions cut 5 bases from V and 0 bases from J, with 8 bases between. The CDR3 region is CSVRTHSNQPQHF. The CDR3 DNA reads TGCAGCGTTCGGACACATAGCAATCAGCCCCAGCATTTT.

V and J are TRBV5-4 and TRBJ2-2, with D possibly matching TRBD2 (5 bases). The germline V gene has CDR1 SGHNT and CDR2 YYREEE (reference sequence). The CDR3 has 15 residues. The V end lost 3 bases, the J end lost 2 bases, and 11 bases lay between the germline ends. The CDR3 nucleotides are TGTGCCAGCAGCTCAGGACTGGGAAACACCGGGGAGCTGTTTTTT. It encodes CASSSGLGNTGELFF.

This chain links TRBV30 with TRBJ2-1, with 7 bases matching TRBD1. The germline V gene has CDR1 GTSNPN and CDR2 SVGIG (reference sequence). After removal of 2 bases from V and 0 bases from J, the junction contained 7 bases not matched to a gene. The CDR3 covers 16 residues. CDR3 nucleotide sequence: TGTGCCTGGAGTCCCGGGACAGCTTACTCCTACAATGAGCAGTTCTTC. Encoded protein: CAWSPGTAYSYNEQFF.

Points on this clone: Distinct nucleotide sequences in the sample also encode this CDR3. This chain joins TRBV7-9 and TRBJ1-5, with D unclear. The CDR3 is 13 residues long. Trimming removed 5 bases from V and 6 bases from J, with 11 bases in between. From germline, CDR1 is SEHNR and CDR2 FQNEAQ (reference sequence). The DNA of the CDR3 is TGTGCCAGCAGCCTAGAAGGGAGTCAGCCCCAGCATTTT. Amino acids: CASSLEGSQPQHF.

The chain is built from TRBV10-3 and TRBJ2-7; either TRBD1 or TRBD2 may supply D (6 bases each). Germline V gene sequence: CDR1 ENHRY, CDR2 SYGVKD. The CDR3 is made up of 13 amino acids. V lost 8 bases to trimming and J lost 4 bases, with 15 bases between them. CDR3 DNA: TGTGCCATCCGCGGAGGGGGTACATACGAGCAGTACTTC. As protein: CAIRGGGTYEQYF.

This clone was seen a few times. The chain joins TRBV29-1 to TRBJ1-1; 8 bases match TRBD1. V lost 8 bases to trimming and J lost 3 bases; unmatched junction nucleotides: 8. CDR3 length: 13 amino acids. CDR1 is SQVTM, CDR2 ANQGSEA, per germline. The CDR3, as DNA: TGCAGCTCTAGCGGGACAGGCTACACTGAAGCTTTCTTT. It yields the protein CSSSGTGYTEAFF.

The gene calls are TRBV3-1 (or the pseudogene TRBV3-2) and TRBJ1-5; no clear D. The CDR3 runs to 17 residues. Trimming pared 0 bases from V and 2 bases from J, leaving 14 bases between. Germline-derived CDR1 and CDR2 are LGHDT and YNNKEL (reference sequence). This chain's CDR3 is CASSQDRGGFRNQPQHF. For the CDR3, the DNA is TGTGCCAGCAGCCAAGATAGAGGCGGGTTTCGCAATCAGCCCCAGCATTTT.

The rearrangement links TRBV25-1 to TRBJ2-4, with 14 bases lining up with TRBD2. Germline CDR1 MGHDK, CDR2 SYGVNS. With 3 bases clipped from V and 8 bases from J, the junction kept 9 bases outside the gene matches. The CDR3 length is 17 residues. This CDR3 is CASSEGTSGSSMDIQYF. The CDR3 DNA sequence: TGTGCCAGCAGTGAGGGGACTAGCGGGAGTAGCATGGACATTCAGTACTTC. Drawing the rest from reference TRBV25-1 and TRBJ2-4, the complete variable domain is EADIYQTPRYLVIGTGKKITLECSQTMGHDKMYWYQQDPGMELHLIHYSYGVNSTEKGDLSSESTVSRIRTEHFPLTLESARPSHTSQYLCASSEGTSGSSMDIQYFGAGTRLSVL.

J is TRBJ1-5 and V is TRBV3-1 (or the pseudogene TRBV3-2); no clear D gene. The CDR3 is made up of 14 amino acids. V was clipped by 1 base and J by 3 bases, with 7 bases between them. Germline assignment: CDR1 LGHDT and CDR2 YNNKEL (reference sequence). The CDR3 reads CASSQASLNQPQHF. The DNA for the CDR3 is TGTGCCAGCAGCCAAGCCAGCCTCAATCAGCCCCAGCATTTT.

This clone was detected only once. The V gene is TRBV6-5, the J gene TRBJ1-1; a possible D gene is TRBD1 (5 bases). The CDR3 is made up of 15 amino acids. Germline V lookup: CDR1 MNHEY, CDR2 SVGAGI. The V end was cut by 8 bases, the J end by 4 bases, with 20 bases between. The CDR3 DNA sequence: TGTGCCAGCTACACCCACGGGGGGGATTTCACTGAAGCTTTCTTT. Amino acid sequence: CASYTHGGDFTEAFF.

This clone appeared a few times. The CDR3 DNA sequence: TGTGCCACCAGTGATAAGGGGGAAGCTTTCTTT. Its protein is CATSDKGEAFF. This chain joins TRBV24-1 and TRBJ1-1, with a possible D match to TRBD1 (5 bases). Germline V lookup: CDR1 KGHDR, CDR2 SFDVKD. The length of the CDR3 is 11 residues. Deletions cut 3 bases from V and 8 bases from J, with 6 bases between.

This rearrangement joins TRBV30 to TRBJ1-3, with 7 bases aligning to TRBD1. The CDR3 has 13 residues. Germline values: CDR1 GTSNPN, CDR2 SVGIG (reference sequence). Trimming at V came to 7 bases and at J to 3 bases, leaving 6 bases not matched to a gene. As DNA, the CDR3 is TGTGCCTTGATCGACAGGGTTGGAAACACCATATATTTT. Protein sequence: CALIDRVGNTIYF.

This clone was detected only once. V usage is TRBV10-1 and J usage is TRBJ2-1, with 8 nucleotides matching TRBD2. Germline loops: CDR1 WNHNN, CDR2 SYGVQD (reference sequence). The length of the CDR3 is 14 residues. Trimming removed 8 bases from V and 2 bases from J; junction bases left unmatched: 5. The CDR3 DNA reads as TGCGCCAGCGCGCCGGGACTAGCCTACAATGAGCAGTTCTTC. Its protein product is CASAPGLAYNEQFF.

This chain uses TRBV24-1 with TRBJ2-1, with D possibly TRBD2 on 7 matching bases. Germline V lookup: CDR1 KGHDR, CDR2 SFDVKD. This CDR3 region has 18 residues. V lost 1 base to trimming and J lost 1 base, with 16 bases between them. Written as DNA, the CDR3 is TGTGCCACCAGTGATTTAGGGGGGGGCTTAAGGTCCTACAATGAGCAGTTCTTC. Translated, it gives CATSDLGGGLRSYNEQFF.

The genes are TRBV10-2 and TRBJ2-7, with 10 bases lining up with TRBD2. The V gene end was trimmed by 6 bases and the J gene end by 2 bases; junction bases not matched to a gene: 13. Germline-derived CDR1 and CDR2 are WSHSY and SAAADI. The CDR3 consists of 17 residues. CDR3 DNA sequence: TGCGCCAGCAGCGCTCTGACTAGCGGGCTCCCTACCTACGAGCAGTACTTC. Residues: CASSALTSGLPTYEQYF.